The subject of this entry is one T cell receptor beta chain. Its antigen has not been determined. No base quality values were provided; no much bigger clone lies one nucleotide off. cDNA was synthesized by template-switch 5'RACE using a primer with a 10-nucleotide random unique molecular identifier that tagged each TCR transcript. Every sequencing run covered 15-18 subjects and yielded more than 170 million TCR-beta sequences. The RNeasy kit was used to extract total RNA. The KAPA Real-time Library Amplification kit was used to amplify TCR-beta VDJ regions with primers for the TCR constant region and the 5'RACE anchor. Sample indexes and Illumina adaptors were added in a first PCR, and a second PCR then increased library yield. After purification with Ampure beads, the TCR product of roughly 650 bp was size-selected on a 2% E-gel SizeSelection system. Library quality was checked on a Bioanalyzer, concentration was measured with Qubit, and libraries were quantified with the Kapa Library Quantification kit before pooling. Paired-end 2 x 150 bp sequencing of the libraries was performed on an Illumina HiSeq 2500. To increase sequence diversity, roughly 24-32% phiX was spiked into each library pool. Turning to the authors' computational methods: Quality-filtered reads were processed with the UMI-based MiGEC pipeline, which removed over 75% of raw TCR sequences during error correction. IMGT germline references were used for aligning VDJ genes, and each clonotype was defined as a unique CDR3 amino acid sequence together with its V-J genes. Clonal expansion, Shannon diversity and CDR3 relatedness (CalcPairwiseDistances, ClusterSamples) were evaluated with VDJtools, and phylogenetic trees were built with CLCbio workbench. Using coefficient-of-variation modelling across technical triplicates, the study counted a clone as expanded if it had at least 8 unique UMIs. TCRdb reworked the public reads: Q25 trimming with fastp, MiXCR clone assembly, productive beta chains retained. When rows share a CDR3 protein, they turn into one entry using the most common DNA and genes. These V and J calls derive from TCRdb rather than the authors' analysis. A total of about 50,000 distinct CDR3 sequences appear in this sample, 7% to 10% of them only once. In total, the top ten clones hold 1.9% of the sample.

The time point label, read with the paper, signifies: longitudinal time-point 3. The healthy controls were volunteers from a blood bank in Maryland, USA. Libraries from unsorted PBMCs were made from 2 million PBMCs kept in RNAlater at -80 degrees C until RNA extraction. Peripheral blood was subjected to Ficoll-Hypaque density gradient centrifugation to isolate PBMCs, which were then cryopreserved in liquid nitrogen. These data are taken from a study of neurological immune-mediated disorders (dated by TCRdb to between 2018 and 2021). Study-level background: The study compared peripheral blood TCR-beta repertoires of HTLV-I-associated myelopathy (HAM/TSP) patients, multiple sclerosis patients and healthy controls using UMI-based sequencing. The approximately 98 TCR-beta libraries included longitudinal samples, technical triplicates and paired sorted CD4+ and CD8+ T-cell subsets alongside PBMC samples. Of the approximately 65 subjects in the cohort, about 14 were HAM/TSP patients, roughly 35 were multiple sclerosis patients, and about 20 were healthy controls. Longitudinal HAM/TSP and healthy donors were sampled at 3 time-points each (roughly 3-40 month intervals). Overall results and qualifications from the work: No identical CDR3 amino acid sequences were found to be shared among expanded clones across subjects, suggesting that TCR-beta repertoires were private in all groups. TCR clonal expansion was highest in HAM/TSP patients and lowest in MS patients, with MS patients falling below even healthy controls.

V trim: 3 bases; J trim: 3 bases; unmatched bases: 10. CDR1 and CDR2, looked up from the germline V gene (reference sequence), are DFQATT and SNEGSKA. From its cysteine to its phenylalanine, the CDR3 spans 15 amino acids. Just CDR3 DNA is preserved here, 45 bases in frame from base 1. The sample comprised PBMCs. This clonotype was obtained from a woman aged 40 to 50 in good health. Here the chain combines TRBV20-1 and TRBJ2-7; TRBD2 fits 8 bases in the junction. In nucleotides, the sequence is TGCAGTGCTAGCTCCTCCGGGGGGGGATTCTACGAGCAGTACTTC. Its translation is CSASSSGGGFYEQYF.